Listed below are T cell receptor beta chains from one sample, sequenced in a study of blood T cell repertoires in COVID-19. Only in-frame clones appear in the TCRdb table, and some are missing; sequencing was by immunoSEQ multiplex PCR. The data show 80,000 to 95,000 clones, about 90% seen once. The sequenced sample consisted of peripheral blood. The receptors were sampled from a human donor with active COVID-19. The donor label of this sample is uncertain. The CDR3 runs from the conserved cysteine through the conserved F or W. A D gene is named only where the DNA matches it firmly. The size of a clone is reported for some rows only, either as once, few or many, or as a class for expanded clones.

J	V	size	D	CDR3	DNA
TRBJ2-7	TRBV9	.	TRBD1	CASSADGTGSPYEQYF	TGTGCCAGCAGCGCCGACGGGACAGGAAGTCCCTACGAGCAGTACTTC
TRBJ1-6	TRBV11-2	.	.	CASSLAGSPLHF	TGTGCCAGCAGCTTAGCAGGTTCACCCCTCCACTTT
TRBJ1-2	TRBV6-5	once	TRBD1	CASSYGDSDGYTF	TGTGCCAGCAGTTACGGGGACAGTGATGGCTACACCTTC
TRBJ1-3	TRBV5-1	.	.	CASSLEGVSGNTIYF	TGCGCCAGCAGCTTGGAGGGGGTCTCTGGAAACACCATATATTTT
TRBJ1-2	TRBV5-6	.	TRBD1	CASSWDRANYGYTF	TGTGCCAGCAGCTGGGACAGGGCGAACTATGGCTACACCTTC
TRBJ1-4	TRBV27	few	.	CASSSPGRRFEKLFF	TGTGCCAGCAGTTCTCCAGGGAGGCGGTTTGAAAAACTGTTTTTT
TRBJ2-5	TRBV3-1/TRBV3-2	.	TRBD1	CASSRESGTGEETQYF	TGTGCCAGCAGCCGCGAGTCCGGGACAGGGGAAGAGACCCAGTACTTC
TRBJ1-1	TRBV28	.	.	CASSWGSPEAFF	TGTGCCAGCAGTTGGGGCAGCCCTGAAGCTTTCTTT
TRBJ2-1	TRBV7-6	.	.	CASSLGQGNYNEQFF	TGTGCCAGCAGCTTAGGGCAGGGGAACTACAATGAGCAGTTCTTC
TRBJ1-4	TRBV5-6	.	.	CASSLITGILGTNEKLFF	TGTGCCAGCAGCTTGATTACAGGGATCCTTGGGACTAATGAAAAACTGTTTTTT
TRBJ2-5	TRBV5-1	.	.	CASRLGGQETQYF	TGCGCCAGCCGTCTAGGAGGGCAAGAGACCCAGTACTTC
TRBJ1-1	TRBV5-1	.	TRBD1	CASRVGGQGVNTEAFF	TGCGCCAGCAGGGTTGGGGGACAGGGAGTGAACACTGAAGCTTTCTTT
TRBJ2-7	TRBV3-1/TRBV3-2	.	.	CASSQGVVGSSGEQYF	TGTGCCAGCAGCCAAGGAGTCGTAGGGAGCTCGGGCGAGCAGTACTTC
TRBJ2-7	TRBV6-5	.	TRBD1	CAISPDRGNLDEQYF	TGTGCCATTTCACCGGACAGGGGAAATTTGGACGAGCAGTACTTC
TRBJ1-1	TRBV15	.	.	CATSRDRAGWNTEAFF	TGTGCCACCAGCAGAGATCGCGCAGGTTGGAACACTGAAGCTTTCTTT
TRBJ2-7	TRBV5-1	.	.	CASSPGTFNPYEQYF	TGCGCCAGCAGCCCGGGGACTTTTAACCCCTACGAGCAGTACTTC
TRBJ2-7	TRBV27	.	.	CASTPQAAQGEQYF	TGTGCCAGCACTCCCCAGGCTGCGCAGGGCGAGCAGTACTTC
TRBJ1-2	TRBV18	.	.	CASSPSDNRGYTF	TGTGCCAGCTCACCGTCCGACAATCGAGGCTACACCTTC
TRBJ1-1	TRBV7-9	.	TRBD1	CASSLRGGGTDNTEAFF	TGTGCCAGCAGCTTACGAGGAGGGGGCACCGACAACACTGAAGCTTTCTTT
TRBJ1-1	TRBV16	.	.	CASSQFGGDTEAFF	TGTGCCAGCAGCCAATTCGGCGGGGACACTGAAGCTTTCTTT
TRBJ1-3	TRBV5-4	.	.	CASSFRGGRSGNTIYF	TGTGCCAGCAGCTTCCGTGGGGGGAGATCTGGAAACACCATATATTTT
TRBJ2-4	TRBV10-3	.	TRBD1	CAISDRTGGEENIQYF	TGTGCCATCAGTGACCGGACAGGGGGTGAGGAAAACATTCAGTACTTC
TRBJ2-2	TRBV27	.	.	CASRNLGQNTGELFF	TGTGCCAGCAGGAACCTGGGACAGAACACCGGGGAGCTGTTTTTT
TRBJ1-1	TRBV2	.	.	CASTARGSTEAFF	TGTGCCAGCACCGCGCGGGGAAGCACTGAAGCTTTCTTT
TRBJ1-1	TRBV6-5	.	TRBD1	CASSYSDGQVNTEAFF	TGTGCCAGCAGTTACTCCGACGGACAGGTGAACACTGAAGCTTTCTTT
TRBJ1-4	TRBV5-1	.	.	CASSSGGTTNEKLFF	TGCGCCAGCAGCTCGGGGGGCACAACTAATGAAAAACTGTTTTTT
TRBJ1-2	TRBV6-5	.	TRBD1	CASKTGTNYGYTF	TGTGCCAGCAAGACAGGGACTAACTATGGCTACACCTTC
TRBJ2-7	TRBV18	.	.	CASSPLGLPYEQYF	TGTGCCAGCTCACCACTGGGACTGCCCTACGAGCAGTACTTC
TRBJ1-4	TRBV5-3	.	.	CARQFGGEKLFF	TGTGCCAGACAATTCGGCGGTGAAAAACTGTTTTTT